Following are 24 T cell receptor beta chains from one sample sequenced in a study of identifying expanded T cells in peripheral blood. Clones were sequenced by immunoSEQ multiplex PCR, and TCRdb holds only the in-frame ones, with some missing. The data show approximately 100,000 clones, approximately 90% seen once. The sample was blood. These receptors originate from a person between 18 and 75 years old in good health.

The V gene is TRBV14, the J gene TRBJ2-7; D gene uncertain. Germline V gives CDR1 SGHDN, CDR2 FVKESK. Trimming removed 3 bases from V and 4 bases from J, with 4 bases in between. The CDR3 sequence is 11 residues long. CDR3 amino acids: CASSHYYEQYF. The CDR3 DNA sequence: TGTGCCAGCAGCCATTATTACGAGCAGTACTTC.

The CDR3 DNA reads TGTGCCAGCTCACCGACAGCGGGGGCCGGGGAGCTGTTTTTT. Protein product: CASSPTAGAGELFF. This chain links TRBV18 with TRBJ2-2; 8 positions agree with TRBD2. V shed 3 bases, J shed 6 bases, and the junction held 3 bases outside the gene matches. CDR1 is KGHSH and CDR2 is LQKENI in the germline V gene. The CDR3 length is 14 residues. Combining the CDR3 with reference TRBV18 and TRBJ2-2 gives the whole variable domain NAGVMQNPRHLVRRRGQEARLRCSPMKGHSHVYWYRQLPEEGLKFMVYLQKENIIDESGMPKERFSAEFPKEGPSILRIQQVVRGDSAAYFCASSPTAGAGELFFGEGSRLTVL.

V is TRBV6-6 and J is TRBJ2-7; possibly TRBD1 or TRBD2 for D (5 bases each). Germline loops: CDR1 MNHNY, CDR2 SVGAGI (reference sequence). Trimming cost V 6 bases and J 5 bases, with 17 bases left between them. The CDR3 sequence is 14 residues long. CDR3 coding DNA: TGTGCCAGCAGGCCGTTGGACCGGGACGACGAGCAGTACTTC. Translating it yields CASRPLDRDDEQYF.

CDR3 in DNA: TGCGCCAGCAGCCATGGGACAGCCCTCTCCTACGAGCAGTACTTC. It specifies CASSHGTALSYEQYF. The chain links TRBV4-1 to TRBJ2-7; 7 bases agree with TRBD1. V shed 3 bases and J 0 bases; nucleotides not matched to a gene: 5. The CDR3 has 15 residues. CDR1 is MGHRA, CDR2 YSYEKL, per germline.

The CDR3 region has the DNA TGTGCCAGCAGCGGTGCACGGGACCGTAACTATGGCTACACCTTC. Encoded protein: CASSGARDRNYGYTF. The chain links TRBV7-2 to TRBJ1-2; D is perhaps TRBD1 (5 bases). This CDR3 comprises 15 residues. The V and J ends lost 5 bases and 1 base respectively, with 14 bases between them. CDR1 SGHTA and CDR2 FQGNSA come from the germline V gene.

The chain links TRBV9 to TRBJ1-1, with 9 positions matching TRBD1. Germline CDR1 is SGDLS and CDR2 is YYNGEE. V gave up 3 bases and J gave up 0 bases; unmatched junction bases: 9. The CDR3 loop spans 17 amino acids. For the CDR3, the DNA is TGTGCCAGCAGCGAGACAGGGGGTTTAGGCGTGAACACTGAAGCTTTCTTT. Its protein product is CASSETGGLGVNTEAFF.

This chain joins TRBV19 and TRBJ1-3; D not certain. With 5 bases removed from V and 0 bases from J, the gap between germline ends came to 8 bases. Per the germline V gene, CDR1 is LNHDA and CDR2 is SQIVND (reference sequence). The CDR3 has 14 residues. The CDR3 bases are TGTGCCAGTAGTTATTACTTCTCTGGAAACACCATATATTTT. Protein product: CASSYYFSGNTIYF.

This chain joins TRBV6-5 and TRBJ1-1; possible D gene TRBD1, 5 bases. CDR3 length: 11 amino acids. Trimming left V 2 bases short and J 11 bases short, with 9 bases between. Germline assignment: CDR1 MNHEY and CDR2 SVGAGI. The CDR3 DNA is TGTGCCAGCAGTTACGGTGGGGCGGCTTTCTTT. As protein: CASSYGGAAFF.

The chain uses TRBV7-2 and TRBJ2-7, with 7 bases matching TRBD2. The trim removed 1 base at V and 5 bases at J, leaving 11 bases unmatched. The CDR3 is 16 amino acids. Germline V CDR1 and CDR2: SGHTA, FQGNSA. CDR3 nucleotide sequence: TGTGCCAGCAGCTTAGTACGGGGGAGGGTGAGGAACGAGCAGTACTTC. This gives the protein CASSLVRGRVRNEQYF.

This sequence joins TRBV7-2 and TRBJ1-1; D unresolved. CDR1 is SGHTA and CDR2 is FQGNSA in the germline V gene. V was shortened by 4 bases and J by 0 bases, with 6 bases between the two germline ends. The CDR3 sequence is 13 residues long. The CDR3 sequence: CASSSAMNTEAFF. CDR3 DNA: TGTGCCAGCAGCTCTGCCATGAACACTGAAGCTTTCTTT.

About this clone: The sample has other DNA sequences that encode this CDR3 too. The chain carries TRBV20-1 and TRBJ2-3; no clear D gene. Trimming took off 6 bases at V and 5 bases at J, with 9 bases between the two ends. Germline assignment: CDR1 DFQATT and CDR2 SNEGSKA (reference sequence). The CDR3 sequence is 11 residues long. The CDR3 DNA is TGCAGTGCCAGGCTCGGAGATACGCAGTATTTT. It encodes CSARLGDTQYF.

The CDR3 nucleotides read TGTGCCAGCAGACTGCTGGGTGAAGCTTTCTTT. Encoded protein: CASRLLGEAFF. V usage is TRBV27 and J usage is TRBJ1-1; D is ambiguous. V dropped 6 bases and J dropped 7 bases, with 9 bases sitting between them. This CDR3 region has 11 residues. Germline V gene data show CDR1 as MNHEY and CDR2 as SMNVEV (reference sequence).

The gene calls are TRBV5-4 and TRBJ2-1; D remains ambiguous. Germline V CDR1 and CDR2: SGHNT, YYREEE (reference sequence). This CDR3 region has 18 residues. The V gene lost 0 bases and the J gene lost 0 bases, with 16 bases spanning the gap. CDR3 DNA: TGTGCCAGCAGCTTGGCGGGCACCTTAACCAGCTCCTACAATGAGCAGTTCTTC. It yields the protein CASSLAGTLTSSYNEQFF. The full variable domain, rest sourced from reference TRBV5-4 and TRBJ2-1, is ETGVTQSPTHLIKTRGQQVTLRCSSQSGHNTVSWYQQALGQGPQFIFQYYREEENGRGNFPPRFSGLQFPNYSSELNVNALELDDSALYLCASSLAGTLTSSYNEQFFGPGTRLTVL.

The genes are TRBV15 and TRBJ2-1; 7 nucleotides align to TRBD1. The germline CDR1 and CDR2 sequences are LNHNV and YYDKDF (reference sequence). The CDR3 consists of 18 residues. J was trimmed by 6 bases and V by 4 bases; bases with no gene match: 18. CDR3 sequence (DNA): TGTGCCACCAGCAAATCGAGGTCCGACAGGGCTTTACGCAATGAGCAGTTCTTC. Protein sequence: CATSKSRSDRALRNEQFF.

V gene TRBV7-2 combines with J gene TRBJ1-4; TRBD1 is a possible D gene (5 bases). The CDR3 runs to 14 residues. Per germline, CDR1 SGHTA and CDR2 FQGNSA. V lost 1 base and J lost 8, with 11 bases in between. The CDR3 here is CASSLDGGEEKLFF. The CDR3 coding sequence is TGTGCCAGCAGCTTAGACGGGGGAGAAGAAAAACTGTTTTTT. Full variable domain (missing parts from reference TRBV7-2 and TRBJ1-4): GAGVSQSPSNKVTEKGKDVELRCDPISGHTALYWYRQSLGQGLEFLIYFQGNSAPDKSGLPSDRFSAERTGGSVSTLTIQRTQQEDSAVYLCASSLDGGEEKLFFGSGTQLSVL.

The genes are TRBV7-2 and TRBJ2-2; D is ambiguous. V lost 5 bases to trimming and J lost 4 bases, with 8 bases between them. The CDR3 has 13 amino acids. Per the germline V gene, CDR1 is SGHTA and CDR2 is FQGNSA. For the CDR3, the DNA is TGTGCCAGCAGCATAGACTTCACCGGGGAGCTGTTTTTT. The encoded protein is CASSIDFTGELFF.

This clone appeared a few times. The CDR3 sequence is CASRKTGGAEQYF. CDR3 nucleotide sequence: TGTGCCAGCAGGAAAACAGGGGGGGCCGAGCAGTACTTC. The genes are TRBV6-5 and TRBJ2-7; possible D gene TRBD1, 8 bases. Germline CDR1 and CDR2: MNHEY and SVGAGI. The CDR3 spans 13 residues. Deletions cut 6 bases from V and 6 bases from J, with 15 bases between.

The chain couples TRBV5-6 to TRBJ1-2; D ambiguous. Germline CDR1 is SGHDT and CDR2 is YYEEEE. This CDR3 contains 15 residues. The V end was cut by 0 bases, the J end by 3 bases, with 12 bases between. As DNA, the CDR3 is TGTGCCAGCAGCTTGGGGTTTTCTGGCGACTATGGCTACACCTTC. Translation gives CASSLGFSGDYGYTF.

V and J are TRBV7-8 and TRBJ1-5; D gene ambiguous. The V end lost 4 bases, the J end lost 7 bases, and 17 bases lay between the germline ends. Per germline, CDR1 SGHVS and CDR2 FQNEAQ. The CDR3 has 15 amino acids. The CDR3 bases are TGTGCCAGCAGCTACCTGGGCGGCCTGGGGCAGCCCCAGCATTTT. The encoded protein is CASSYLGGLGQPQHF.

The gene calls are TRBV7-9 and TRBJ2-1; the D gene is possibly TRBD2 (5 bases). The CDR3 runs to 17 residues. Germline V gives CDR1 SEHNR, CDR2 FQNEAQ (reference sequence). The V gene lost 4 bases and the J gene lost 0 bases, with 16 bases spanning the gap. The DNA for the CDR3 is TGTGCCAGCAGCTACCCTGGAGTAGGGAGCTCCTACAATGAGCAGTTCTTC. This encodes CASSYPGVGSSYNEQFF.

The chain combines TRBV11-2 with TRBJ2-7; the D gene is possibly TRBD2 (5 bases). This CDR3 has 13 residues. Per the germline V gene, CDR1 is SGHAT and CDR2 is FQNNGV. V was shortened by 5 bases and J by 2 bases, with 10 bases between the two germline ends. Written as DNA, the CDR3 is TGTGCCAGCAGCCGGGATTTGCCCTACGAGCAGTACTTC. This gives the protein CASSRDLPYEQYF.

This rearrangement joins TRBV9 to TRBJ1-5, with D uncertain. The germline V and J ends were trimmed by 0 bases and 4 bases, with 11 bases remaining between them. This CDR3 has 15 amino acids. Germline loops: CDR1 SGDLS, CDR2 YYNGEE. CDR3 DNA sequence: TGTGCCAGCAGCGTAGTCGCAGGTACTAATCAGCCCCAGCATTTT. It specifies CASSVVAGTNQPQHF. Full variable domain (missing parts from reference TRBV9 and TRBJ1-5): DSGVTQTPKHLITATGQRVTLRCSPRSGDLSVYWYQQSLDQGLQFLIQYYNGEERAKGNILERFSAQQFPDLHSELNLSSLELGDSALYFCASSVVAGTNQPQHFGDGTRLSIL.

The chain combines TRBV5-4 with TRBJ2-7; D uncertain. Trimming left V 3 bases short and J 0 bases short, with 10 bases between. CDR3 length equals 14 residues. In germline, CDR1 is SGHNT, CDR2 YYREEE (reference sequence). The CDR3 nucleotides read TGTGCCAGCAGCTCAACGGGTTCCTCCTACGAGCAGTACTTC. Encoded protein: CASSSTGSSYEQYF.

The chain joins TRBV11-2 to TRBJ2-5, with 12 positions matching TRBD2. Trimming cost V 1 base and J 7 bases; bases outside gene matches: 7. The CDR3 spans 16 residues. CDR1 and CDR2 from the germline V gene are SGHAT and FQNNGV. CDR3 residues: CASSLGSSGGAGTQYF. The CDR3 DNA reads TGTGCCAGCAGCTTAGGTTCTAGCGGGGGGGCAGGGACCCAGTACTTC.